This T cell receptor (beta chain) was identified during a study of T cell responses to AZD1222 COVID-19 vaccine. Findings and limits, study-wide: Of the AZD1222 recipients, only five to seven were seropositive at baseline. The study sampled repertoires only after the peak T cell response. Clonal diversity was possibly underestimated; the donors were predominantly white British and more often female.

Whether given at about 4 or about 12 weeks, second doses were pooled. Clones were sequenced by immunoSEQ multiplex PCR, and TCRdb holds only the in-frame ones, with some missing. The table has 130,000 or so clones, 70% to 90% seen once; the top ten hold more than 5.5%. A note on this clone: Antigen unknown.

The specimen comprised peripheral blood, sampled 28 days after the second AZD1222 dose. This clonotype originated in an adult who received the AZD1222 COVID-19 vaccine.

CDR3 protein: CASSPGIERGNSPLHF. As DNA, the CDR3 is TGTGCCAGCTCACCAGGCATAGAGAGGGGCAATTCACCCCTCCACTTT. The chain combines TRBV18 with TRBJ1-6, with D perhaps TRBD1 (5 bases). This CDR3 region has 16 residues. Germline V CDR1 and CDR2: KGHSH, LQKENI. V gave up 2 bases and J gave up 7 bases, with 15 bases separating them.